The next 27 T cell receptor beta chains were all read from a single sample in a study of blood T cell repertoires in COVID-19. TCRdb's copy holds only in-frame clones and misses some; the assay was immunoSEQ multiplex PCR. This sample has 150,000 or so clones, with around 81% found just once. Sequenced material: peripheral blood. These receptor sequences come from a woman aged 55-69 years with acute or convalescent COVID-19.

This chain connects TRBV4-3 to TRBJ2-3; D perhaps matches TRBD1 (7 bases). The CDR3 contains 16 residues. The ends were cut back, 1 base at V and 1 base at J, with 12 bases in the middle. Germline V lookup: CDR1 LGHNA, CDR2 YSLEER. The CDR3 DNA reads TGCGCCAGCAGCCAAGGTCAGGGGGGTGGCACAGATACGCAGTATTTT. Translation: CASSQGQGGGTDTQYF.

This chain links TRBV6-2 or TRBV6-3 with TRBJ2-1, with D hard to call. The CDR3 runs to 14 residues. Trimming left V 0 bases short and J 4 bases short, with 7 bases between. Germline V CDR1 and CDR2: MNHEY, SVGEGT. The CDR3 spells CASSYSRNYNEQFF. Here the CDR3 DNA reads TGTGCCAGCAGTTACTCGCGCAATTACAATGAGCAGTTCTTC.

This chain uses TRBV5-1 with TRBJ2-7; 7 bases line up with TRBD1. This CDR3 comprises 12 residues. Germline CDR1 and CDR2: SGHRS and YFSETQ. V lost 2 bases and J lost 6; bases outside the gene matches: 2. The CDR3 bases are TGCGCCAGCAGCTTACAGGGGCTCGAGCAGTACTTC. Amino acids: CASSLQGLEQYF.

The gene calls are TRBV7-2 and TRBJ2-1, with 7 bases matching TRBD1. The germline V gene has CDR1 SGHTA and CDR2 FQGNSA. The CDR3 length is 13 residues. The trim removed 4 bases at V and 12 bases at J, leaving 9 bases unmatched. CDR3 sequence: CASSSPGDSSQFF. In nucleotides, the CDR3 is TGTGCCAGCAGCTCCCCCGGGGACAGCTCGCAGTTCTTC.

The chain carries TRBV28 and TRBJ1-2; D gene uncertain. Germline CDR1 MDHEN, CDR2 SYDVKM. Trimming removed 4 bases at V and 2 bases at J, with 8 bases between. The CDR3 has 13 residues. The CDR3 nucleotides are TGTGCCAGCAGTTCGCTGGCCAACTATGGCTACACCTTC. Translated, it gives CASSSLANYGYTF.

V and J are TRBV5-1 and TRBJ2-1; 8 bases agree with TRBD1. The length of the CDR3 is 15 residues. V dropped 0 bases and J dropped 5; count of bases not matched to a gene: 4. Germline V gene data show CDR1 as SGHRS and CDR2 as YFSETQ. Here the CDR3 DNA reads TGCGCCAGCAGCTTGGGACAGGGGTTAAACAATGAGCAGTTCTTC. Protein: CASSLGQGLNNEQFF.

As concerns this clone: The sample carries other DNA sequences with the same CDR3. The chain employs TRBV7-2 and TRBJ1-5; D possibly corresponds to TRBD1 (6 bases). This CDR3 is built from 14 residues. V was pared by 5 bases and J by 6 bases, with 14 bases between. Per the germline V gene, CDR1 is SGHTA and CDR2 is FQGNSA. Here the CDR3 DNA reads TGTGCCAGCAGCCAACAGGGTCGCGGTCAGCCCCAGCATTTT. Its protein is CASSQQGRGQPQHF.

The CDR3 region is CASRGAGGLISNEQFF. The DNA of the CDR3 is TGCGCCAGCAGGGGAGCGGGAGGGCTTATTAGCAATGAGCAGTTCTTC. The chain carries TRBV4-1 and TRBJ2-1, with 10 bases fitting TRBD2. From germline, CDR1 is MGHRA and CDR2 YSYEKL. The CDR3 spans 16 residues. V was clipped by 6 bases and J by 6 bases; unmatched bases: 11.

The chain carries TRBV11-1 and TRBJ2-2; maybe TRBD2 (5 bases). Germline-derived CDR1 and CDR2 are SGHAT and FQDESV (reference sequence). The CDR3 contains 14 residues. V shed 8 bases and J shed 7 bases, with 17 bases lying between them. In DNA form, the CDR3 reads TGTGCCAGCTGCCTCCGTTATGAGGGCGGGGAGCTGTTTTTT. Residues: CASCLRYEGGELFF.

This chain links TRBV3-1 (or the pseudogene TRBV3-2) with TRBJ1-5; D call uncertain. Germline assignment: CDR1 LGHDT and CDR2 YNNKEL (reference sequence). Between the trimmed V and J ends, which lost 4 bases and 1 base, there was a span of 11 bases. The CDR3 has 15 residues. CDR3 sequence (DNA): TGTGCCAGCAGCCGCGGCCTTAGGAGCAATCAGCCCCAGCATTTT. Its translation: CASSRGLRSNQPQHF.

The CDR3 sequence is CSVDRTGGNYGYTF. For the CDR3, the DNA is TGCAGCGTCGACCGGACAGGGGGTAACTATGGCTACACCTTC. The chain links TRBV29-1 to TRBJ1-2, with 10 bases identical to TRBD1. Germline CDR1 and CDR2: SQVTM and ANQGSEA. The CDR3 has 14 residues. The V gene end was trimmed by 6 bases and the J gene end by 1 base; junction bases not matched to a gene: 5. The variable domain in full, completed from reference TRBV29-1 and TRBJ1-2, reads SAVISQKPSRDICQRGTSLTIQCQVDSQVTMMFWYRQQPGQSLTLIATANQGSEATYESGFVIDKFPISRPNLTFSTLTVSNMSPEDSSIYLCSVDRTGGNYGYTFGSGTRLTVV.

Only a few counts were recorded for this clone. The V and J genes are TRBV19 and TRBJ1-5; a weak D match, TRBD1 (5 bases). Trimming cost V 0 bases and J 0 bases, with 15 bases left between them. The CDR3 spans 18 residues. Germline assignment: CDR1 LNHDA and CDR2 SQIVND (reference sequence). CDR3 loop: CASSIDSLRQISNQPQHF. CDR3 in DNA: TGTGCCAGTAGTATAGATTCGCTTAGACAGATTAGCAATCAGCCCCAGCATTTT.

CDR3 nucleotides: TGTGCCAGCAGCGCTGACACCGGGGAGCTGTTTTTT. Its protein product is CASSADTGELFF. The chain recombines TRBV9 with TRBJ2-2; D remains unclear. Trimming cost V 3 bases and J 3 bases, with 3 bases left between them. Germline values: CDR1 SGDLS, CDR2 YYNGEE. The length of the CDR3 is 12 residues. Using reference TRBV9 and TRBJ2-2 for the parts outside the CDR3, the full variable domain is DSGVTQTPKHLITATGQRVTLRCSPRSGDLSVYWYQQSLDQGLQFLIQYYNGEERAKGNILERFSAQQFPDLHSELNLSSLELGDSALYFCASSADTGELFFGEGSRLTVL.

The chain's CDR3 is CSVEPQGGGNTIYF. The CDR3 DNA sequence: TGCAGCGTTGAACCCCAGGGGGGTGGAAACACCATATATTTT. The chain links TRBV29-1 to TRBJ1-3, with TRBD1 matching 7 bases. The germline V gene has CDR1 SQVTM and CDR2 ANQGSEA. Trimming cost V 2 bases and J 3 bases; bases outside gene matches: 4. This CDR3 spans 14 amino acids. Full variable domain (missing parts from reference TRBV29-1 and TRBJ1-3): SAVISQKPSRDICQRGTSLTIQCQVDSQVTMMFWYRQQPGQSLTLIATANQGSEATYESGFVIDKFPISRPNLTFSTLTVSNMSPEDSSIYLCSVEPQGGGNTIYFGEGSWLTVV.

The chain recombines TRBV28 with TRBJ1-5; 8 bases fit TRBD1. The CDR3 is 14 amino acids. The junction had 4 bases not matched to a gene; V was cut back by 5 bases and J by 4 bases. Germline values: CDR1 MDHEN, CDR2 SYDVKM. CDR3: CASSLTGGNQPQHF. The CDR3, as DNA: TGTGCCAGCAGTCTTACAGGGGGTAATCAGCCCCAGCATTTT.

This clone turned up a few times. The V and J genes are TRBV7-9 and TRBJ1-4; D unclear. Germline-derived CDR1 and CDR2 are SEHNR and FQNEAQ (reference sequence). V was shortened by 4 bases and J by 7 bases, with 7 bases between the two germline ends. The CDR3 has 12 amino acids. This CDR3 reads CASSSSGEKLFF. The CDR3, as DNA: TGTGCCAGCAGCTCGTCGGGTGAAAAACTGTTTTTT.

The gene calls are TRBV2 and TRBJ1-2; D remains unclear. Trimming took 3 bases from V and 5 from J, leaving 10 bases between them. The length of the CDR3 is 13 residues. Germline CDR1 SNHLY, CDR2 FYNNEI. CDR3: CASSDLGLYGYTF. The DNA for the CDR3 is TGTGCCAGCAGTGACCTTGGACTGTATGGCTACACCTTC.

The chain joins TRBV30 to TRBJ2-5; the D is unclear. The CDR3 loop spans 13 amino acids. Germline assignment: CDR1 GTSNPN and CDR2 SVGIG (reference sequence). The V and J ends lost 3 bases and 9 bases respectively, with 17 bases between them. The CDR3, as DNA: TGTGCCTGGAGCGGCCAGCCGACACGAGCCCAGTACTTC. Its translation is CAWSGQPTRAQYF.

The chain carries TRBV12-1 and TRBJ2-7; TRBD2, the table's D call, was not compared with the DNA. TRBV12-1 is a known pseudogene. The CDR3 runs 15 residues. CDR3 sequence (DNA): TGTGCCAGCAGCTTTGGGGGACTAGCGGGATTCGAGCAGTACTTC. This translates into CASSFGGLAGFEQYF.

This chain joins TRBV28 and TRBJ1-5, with D maybe TRBD1 (5 bases). Germline-derived CDR1 and CDR2 are MDHEN and SYDVKM. Trimming removed 6 bases from V and 4 bases from J, with 16 bases in between. The CDR3 contains 15 residues. For the CDR3, the DNA is TGTGCCAGCAGCTATACTCCGGGACTTAATCAGCCCCAGCATTTT. Translating gives CASSYTPGLNQPQHF.

This chain joins TRBV28 and TRBJ2-7; TRBD1 matches at 10 bases. The germline gives CDR1 MDHEN, CDR2 SYDVKM. Unmatched junction bases numbered 12, after V lost 8 bases and J lost 5 bases. This CDR3 is 15 amino acids long. The CDR3 region is CASGKMDRGKDEQYF. The CDR3 coding sequence is TGTGCCAGCGGAAAGATGGACAGGGGGAAGGACGAGCAGTACTTC.

This clone showed up just once. The chain links TRBV25-1 to TRBJ1-2, with D maybe TRBD1 (6 bases). Trimming removed 3 bases at V and 0 bases at J, with 11 bases between. The CDR3 totals 15 residues. Germline V gene sequence: CDR1 MGHDK, CDR2 SYGVNS. CDR3 nucleotide sequence: TGTGCCAGCAGTGATTTGGGACAACCTAACTATGGCTACACCTTC. This sequence encodes CASSDLGQPNYGYTF.

The chain joins TRBV11-3 to TRBJ2-7; 7 positions match TRBD2. The ends lost 3 bases at V and 5 bases at J; junction bases unmatched: 4. The CDR3 is 13 residues long. Germline-derived CDR1 and CDR2 are SGHNT and YENEEA. The CDR3 DNA follows: TGTGCCAGCAGCTTTGGCGGGAGCGACGAGCAGTACTTC. As protein: CASSFGGSDEQYF.

The chain links TRBV5-1 to TRBJ1-4; D is perhaps TRBD1 (6 bases). The V end lost 5 bases, the J end lost 5 bases, and 13 bases lay between the germline ends. There are 14 residues in the CDR3. CDR1 and CDR2 from the germline V gene are SGHRS and YFSETQ. CDR3 region: CASRRTEGNEKLFF. CDR3 coding DNA: TGCGCCAGCAGAAGGACAGAGGGGAATGAAAAACTGTTTTTT.

The chain employs TRBV4-1 and TRBJ1-1; 8 bases agree with TRBD1. V lost 5 bases, J lost 5 bases, and 4 bases stayed unmatched. The germline gives CDR1 MGHRA, CDR2 YSYEKL. The CDR3 covers 13 residues. CDR3 residues: CASSTDRGTEAFF. DNA of the CDR3: TGCGCCAGCAGCACAGACAGGGGTACTGAAGCTTTCTTT.

V usage is TRBV28 and J usage is TRBJ2-7, with 8 nucleotides matching TRBD1. This CDR3 is 14 amino acids long. Looked up from germline, CDR1 is MDHEN and CDR2 is SYDVKM. V trimming: 2 bases; J trimming: 3 bases; junction bases outside the gene matches: 3. The CDR3 here is CASSLIQGVYEQYF. CDR3 DNA sequence: TGTGCCAGCAGTTTAATACAGGGGGTCTACGAGCAGTACTTC.

The chain joins TRBV5-1 to TRBJ1-3, with no clear D. This CDR3 contains 13 residues. With 4 bases removed from V and 1 base from J, the gap between germline ends came to 6 bases. Germline loops: CDR1 SGHRS, CDR2 YFSETQ. The CDR3 loop is CASSPGSGNTIYF. The CDR3 DNA reads as TGCGCCAGCAGCCCCGGGTCTGGAAACACCATATATTTT.